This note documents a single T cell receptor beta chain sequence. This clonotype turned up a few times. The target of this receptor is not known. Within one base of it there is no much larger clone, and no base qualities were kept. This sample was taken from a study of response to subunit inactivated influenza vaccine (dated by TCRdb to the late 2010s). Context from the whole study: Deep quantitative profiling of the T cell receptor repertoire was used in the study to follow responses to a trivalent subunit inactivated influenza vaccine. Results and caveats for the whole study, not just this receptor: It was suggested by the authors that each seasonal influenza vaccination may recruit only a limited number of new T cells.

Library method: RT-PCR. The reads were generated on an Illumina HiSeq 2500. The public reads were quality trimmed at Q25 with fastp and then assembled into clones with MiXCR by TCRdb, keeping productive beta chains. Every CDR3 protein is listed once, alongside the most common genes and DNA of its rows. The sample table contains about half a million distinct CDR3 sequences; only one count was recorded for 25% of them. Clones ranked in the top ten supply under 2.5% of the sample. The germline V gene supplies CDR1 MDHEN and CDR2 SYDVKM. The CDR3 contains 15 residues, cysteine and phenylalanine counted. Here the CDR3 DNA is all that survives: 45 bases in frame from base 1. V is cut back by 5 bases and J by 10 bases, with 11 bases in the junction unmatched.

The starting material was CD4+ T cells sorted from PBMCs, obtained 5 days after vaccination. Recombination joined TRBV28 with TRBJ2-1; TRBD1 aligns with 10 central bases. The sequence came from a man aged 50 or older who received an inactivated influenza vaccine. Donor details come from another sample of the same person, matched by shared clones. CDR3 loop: CASSPGTGARGEQFF. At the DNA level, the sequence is TGTGCCAGCAGTCCCGGGACAGGGGCGCGAGGGGAGCAGTTCTTC.